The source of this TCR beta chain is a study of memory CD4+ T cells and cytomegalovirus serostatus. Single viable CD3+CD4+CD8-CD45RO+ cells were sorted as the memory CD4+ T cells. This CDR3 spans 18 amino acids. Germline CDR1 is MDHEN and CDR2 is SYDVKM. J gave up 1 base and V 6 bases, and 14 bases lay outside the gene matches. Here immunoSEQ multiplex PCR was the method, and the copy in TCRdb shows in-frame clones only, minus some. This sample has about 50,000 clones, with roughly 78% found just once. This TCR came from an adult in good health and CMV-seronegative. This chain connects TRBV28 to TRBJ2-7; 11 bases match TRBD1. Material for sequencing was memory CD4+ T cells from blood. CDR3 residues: CASSSARTGGFLSYEQYF. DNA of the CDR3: TGTGCCAGCAGCTCCGCGAGGACAGGGGGCTTCCTTTCCTACGAGCAGTACTTC. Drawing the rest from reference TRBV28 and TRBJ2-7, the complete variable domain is DVKVTQSSRYLVKRTGEKVFLECVQDMDHENMFWYRQDPGLGLRLIYFSYDVKMKEKGDIPEGYSVSREKKERFSLILESASTNQTSMYLCASSSARTGGFLSYEQYFGPGTRLTVT.